This T cell receptor beta chain was retrieved from a study of T cell repertoires in ileal Crohn's disease. The study, taken as a whole, reports: Compared with CD4 T cells, sorted CD8 cells carried more expanded clones. Clonality above 26.8% at surgery always came with endoscopic recurrence.

Germline CDR1 is ENHRY and CDR2 is SYGVKD. The V and J ends lost 4 bases and 6 bases, in that order; junction bases with no gene match: 4. The CDR3 covers 13 residues. Assay: immunoSEQ multiplex PCR; the TCRdb copy retains only in-frame clones and omits some. The table shows about 8,000 clones, with approximately 96% occurring only once. Concerning this clone: What it binds is not known.

Input material: ileal tissue. The V and J genes are TRBV10-3 and TRBJ1-2; 8 positions match TRBD1. This receptor was obtained from an adult with Crohn's disease. CDR3 bases: TGTGCCATCAGTGCCGGACAGGGAGATGGCTACACCTTC. This encodes CAISAGQGDGYTF.